The 9 T cell receptor beta chains presented below share a single source sample, sequenced in a study of early T cells in non-severe SARS-CoV-2 infection (dated by TCRdb to about 2021). Library creation used 5' RACE. TCRdb records NextSeq 500 as the sequencer. TCRdb reran the public reads through fastp at Q25 and MiXCR, keeping productive beta chains. Rows merge per CDR3 protein into single entries with the most common DNA and genes. The sample profile shows over 45,000 distinct CDR3 sequences; over 12% of them were found once. The top ten hold roughly 4.3% of the sample. This specimen was whole blood, taken at baseline. These TCRs come from an adult who was a healthcare worker with PCR-confirmed SARS-CoV-2 infection or an uninfected control (not recorded which).

The chain joins TRBV19 to TRBJ2-7; 8 bases fit TRBD2. Germline values: CDR1 LNHDA, CDR2 SQIVND (reference sequence). V lost 10 bases and J lost 2; bases outside the gene matches: 10. This CDR3 is built from 14 residues. The CDR3 bases are TGTGCCACCCGATCGGGGACTAGTACCTACGAGCAGTACTTC. Translating it yields CATRSGTSTYEQYF.

The sample holds a few counts of this clonotype. V and J are TRBV11-2 and TRBJ2-5; D tentatively reads TRBD1 or TRBD2 (5 bases each). Germline lookup yields CDR1 SGHAT and CDR2 FQNNGV. The V end was cut by 5 bases, the J end by 4 bases, with 14 bases between. This CDR3 spans 14 amino acids. The DNA of the CDR3 is TGTGCCAGCAGCGCAAGGTCAGGGAGAGAGACCCAGTACTTC. It codes for CASSARSGRETQYF.

Written as DNA, the CDR3 is TGTGCCAGCAGTGTAGCAGGGGATGAAAAACTGTTTTTT. This translates into CASSVAGDEKLFF. This chain connects TRBV2 to TRBJ1-4; TRBD1 is a possible D gene (6 bases). The germline V gene encodes CDR1 SNHLY and CDR2 FYNNEI. V was clipped by 4 bases and J by 6 bases, with 9 bases between them. The CDR3 consists of 13 residues. Complete variable domain (other parts from reference TRBV2 and TRBJ1-4): EPEVTQTPSHQVTQMGQEVILRCVPISNHLYFYWYRQILGQKVEFLVSFYNNEISEKSEIFDDQFSVERPDGSNFTLKIRSTKLEDSAMYFCASSVAGDEKLFFGSGTQLSVL.

Here the CDR3 reads CASSPQRLATFPSGANVLTF. CDR3 nucleotides: TGTGCCAGCTCACCCCAGCGCCTGGCTACTTTTCCCTCTGGGGCCAACGTCCTGACTTTC. The chain carries TRBV18 and TRBJ2-6; D is unclear. The CDR3 runs 20 residues. Germline CDR1 KGHSH, CDR2 LQKENI. V gave up 3 bases and J gave up 0 bases, with 21 bases separating them.

The chain links TRBV11-2 to TRBJ2-2; 10 bases are shared with TRBD1. Germline V gene data show CDR1 as SGHAT and CDR2 as FQNNGV. The CDR3 loop spans 16 amino acids. The V gene end was trimmed by 5 bases and the J gene end by 8 bases; junction bases not matched to a gene: 11. CDR3 protein: CASSGRGQGTAGELFF. CDR3 DNA sequence: TGTGCCAGCAGCGGACGGGGACAGGGGACGGCGGGGGAGCTGTTTTTT. Using reference TRBV11-2 and TRBJ2-2 for the parts outside the CDR3, the full variable domain is EAGVAQSPRYKIIEKRQSVAFWCNPISGHATLYWYQQILGQGPKLLIQFQNNGVVDDSQLPKDRFSAERLKGVDSTLKIQPAKLEDSAVYLCASSGRGQGTAGELFFGEGSRLTVL.

This clonotype was detected a few times. The CDR3 sequence is CSVEERRRVSTDTQYF. CDR3 in DNA: TGCAGCGTTGAGGAGAGACGGCGGGTTAGCACAGATACGCAGTATTTT. The chain couples TRBV29-1 to TRBJ2-3; TRBD2 is a possible D gene (5 bases). V was trimmed by 3 bases and J by 0 bases, leaving 16 bases between them. The CDR3 contains 16 residues. CDR1 is SQVTM and CDR2 is ANQGSEA in the germline V gene.

The J gene is TRBJ2-3, the V gene TRBV5-6; 7 bases are a match to TRBD2. Germline V lookup: CDR1 SGHDT, CDR2 YYEEEE. This CDR3 contains 16 residues. The V gene end was trimmed by 4 bases and the J gene end by 2 bases; junction bases not matched to a gene: 10. As DNA, the CDR3 is TGTGCCAGCAGCGCACTAGCGCCCCTACTCACAGATACGCAGTATTTT. Its translation is CASSALAPLLTDTQYF.

In its sample, this clonotype is medium-sized. The chain has TRBV20-1 and TRBJ1-1; 8 bases are shared with TRBD1. V dropped 3 bases and J dropped 3; count of bases not matched to a gene: 0. The germline V gene encodes CDR1 DFQATT and CDR2 SNEGSKA (reference sequence). The CDR3 covers 12 residues. CDR3 bases: TGCAGTGCTAGGACAGGGGACACTGAAGCTTTCTTT. This sequence encodes CSARTGDTEAFF.

This clonotype was seen a few times. The chain has TRBV7-3 and TRBJ2-1; 9 nucleotides line up with TRBD2. J was trimmed by 9 bases and V by 2 bases; bases with no gene match: 8. CDR3 length equals 15 residues. Looked up from germline, CDR1 is SGHTA and CDR2 is FQGTGA. The CDR3 region has the DNA TGTGCCAGCAGCTTAGGTGGGGTAGCGGGAGTTGAGCAGTTCTTC. Its translation: CASSLGGVAGVEQFF. The full variable domain, its missing parts supplied by reference TRBV7-3 and TRBJ2-1, is GAGVSQTPSNKVTEKGKYVELRCDPISGHTALYWYRQSLGQGPEFLIYFQGTGAADDSGLPNDRFFAVRPEGSVSTLKIQRTERGDSAVYLCASSLGGVAGVEQFFGPGTRLTVL.